Below, one T cell receptor beta chain is given with its context. Produced via immunoSEQ multiplex PCR; TCRdb's table is partial and in-frame only. The data contain under 8,000 clones, 17% of them singletons. Germline CDR1 is MNHEY and CDR2 is SMNVEV (reference sequence). The CDR3 has 15 amino acids. Trimming pared 6 bases from V and 6 bases from J, leaving 21 bases between. The data derive from a study of tumour-infiltrating T cells in Burkitt lymphoma. Overall study: Survival, overall and progression-free, tracked with productive clonality.

The J gene is TRBJ2-7, the V gene TRBV27; possible D gene TRBD1, 6 bases. This TCR derives from a human donor with diffuse large B-cell lymphoma. The sample comprised tumor tissue. This CDR3 is CASRFSGTPPVEQYF. The CDR3 nucleotides read TGTGCCAGCAGGTTCTCCGGGACACCTCCTGTCGAGCAGTACTTC.